This T cell receptor (beta chain) was found in a study of blood T cell repertoires in COVID-19 (dated by TCRdb to about 2020). About the full investigation: Samples from collaborators originated in the United States, Italy and Spain and spanned both the acute and convalescent phases of COVID-19. The material from the prospective study consisted of cDNA or gDNA derived from T cells, B-cell-depleted T cells, or PBMCs. HLA class I and class II types, where available, came from metadata supplied by the sample provider rather than from assay-based typing. The sample metadata nearly always contained a de-identified subject ID, COVID-19 status, age in years and sex. Deeply sampled blood TCRbeta repertoires from subjects exposed to, actively infected with, or recovered from COVID-19 were included in the dataset. The samples were drawn from the first 160 participants of the ongoing ImmuneRACE study and from 950 to 1,500 subjects provided by 6 global collaborators. A freely available public database, intended as a resource for researchers studying the immune response to SARS-CoV-2, is where the repertoires were released.

TCRbeta CDR3 regions were amplified from genomic DNA using the immunoSEQ Assay, a bias-controlled multiplex PCR. On the study's bioinformatics: The number of nucleated cells in each sample was estimated by amplification of reference gene primers within the assay. To quantify the absolute abundance of each unique TCRbeta CDR3 rearrangement, sequence reads were collapsed and filtered. Productive Simpson clonality was computed per sample as the square root of Simpson's diversity index over productive rearrangements. TCRdb holds this immuneACCESS table with in-frame rearrangements only. Some clones are missing; in checked studies, unresolved V genes explain under half, and the rest has no known cause. V, J and clone size are those of that table, while D and trimming were read from the DNA. Counted in this sample were some 280,000 clones; around four fifths of them appeared once. Approximately 4.1% of the sample rests with the top ten.

Broader findings and caveats from the paper: How much clinical and demographic metadata was included differed by source and by participant, and the metadata was provided uncurated.

V is shortened by 6 bases, J by 5 bases, and the region joining them spans 10 bases. CDR1 and CDR2 (MNHEY, SVGAGI) derive from the germline V gene. From the cysteine up to the phenylalanine, the CDR3 has a length of 12 residues. CDR3 DNA only is kept here, 36 bases in frame from base 1. Whole blood was collected in K2EDTA tubes by collaborating institutions according to the institutions' own protocols. For TCRbeta analysis, collaborators shipped samples in one of three forms: frozen whole blood, isolated PBMCs, or DNA extracted from either of those sample types. This clone was counted a single time. The target of this receptor is not known. The input lacks base qualities; no much larger clone sits a single base away.

The chain is assembled from TRBV6-5 and TRBJ2-5, and TRBD2 may be the D gene, going by 6 matching bases. The source is a woman aged 50 to 60 with active or convalescent COVID-19. Sequencing was performed on peripheral blood. The DNA sequence is TGTGCCAGCAGGGAGGGTGGGGAGACCCAGTACTTC. Protein translation: CASREGGETQYF.